The source of this TCR beta chain is a study of cytomegalovirus exposure and HLA in healthy donors. Across the study: HLA-typed donors were the source of about 85 million unique TCRs held in an early data release. Most genotyped donors, 75% to 85% of around 370, had Caucasian-associated genetic ancestry.

This CDR3 is 16 amino acids long. CDR1 is LGHNA, CDR2 YNFKEQ, per germline. V shed 3 bases, J shed 1 base, and the junction held 2 bases outside the gene matches. Researchers ran the PCR with 60 Vbeta and 13 Jbeta primers. Method: immunoSEQ multiplex PCR; TCRdb's copy keeps in-frame clones and lacks some. Of about 120,000 clones detected, roughly 17% appear once; the ten largest clones hold roughly 3%. Study-level results: Using a false discovery rate of 0.05, a later analysis showed that 16,000 or so TCR beta sequences were associated with HLA alleles.

As concerns this clone: Its antigen is still unknown.

The J gene is TRBJ2-5, the V gene TRBV4-2; 13 nucleotides match TRBD2. Sequencing was done on a sample of PBMCs. The TCR originated in a female donor in good health and CMV-seropositive. CDR3 protein: CASSHGTSGAQETQYF. DNA of the CDR3: TGTGCCAGCAGCCACGGGACTAGCGGGGCCCAAGAGACCCAGTACTTC.